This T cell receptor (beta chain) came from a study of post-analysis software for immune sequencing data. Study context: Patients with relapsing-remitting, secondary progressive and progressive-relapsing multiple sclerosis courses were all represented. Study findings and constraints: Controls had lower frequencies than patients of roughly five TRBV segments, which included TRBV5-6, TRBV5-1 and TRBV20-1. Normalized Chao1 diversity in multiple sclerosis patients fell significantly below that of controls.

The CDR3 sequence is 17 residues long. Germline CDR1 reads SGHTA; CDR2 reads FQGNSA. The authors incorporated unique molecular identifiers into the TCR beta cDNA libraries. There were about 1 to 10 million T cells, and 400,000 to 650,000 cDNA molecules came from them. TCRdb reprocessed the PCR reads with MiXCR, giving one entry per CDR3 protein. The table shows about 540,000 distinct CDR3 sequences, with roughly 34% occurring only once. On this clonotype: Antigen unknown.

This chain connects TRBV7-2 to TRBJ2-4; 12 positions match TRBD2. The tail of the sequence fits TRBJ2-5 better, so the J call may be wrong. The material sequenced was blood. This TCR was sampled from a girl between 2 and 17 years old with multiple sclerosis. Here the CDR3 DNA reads TGTGCCAGCCGGCTAGCGGGGGGGCCTCGGAGAGGAGTGACCCAGTACTTC. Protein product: CASRLAGGPRRGVTQYF.